These 5 T cell receptor beta chains came from one sample sequenced in a study of cytomegalovirus exposure and HLA in healthy donors. PCR primers comprised 60 Vbeta and 13 Jbeta primers. Sequencing was performed with immunoSEQ multiplex PCR; in TCRdb, only in-frame clones are kept and a portion is missing. This sample carries 130,000 to 150,000 clones, roughly 80% of them seen once, and the ten largest clones take less than 3.5%. Source material: PBMCs. The receptors were sampled from a man aged 35-49 years in good health and CMV-seropositive.

The J gene is TRBJ2-5, the V gene TRBV15; 7 bases map to TRBD2. The DNA matches TRBJ2-7 better at its end, which makes the J call doubtful. From germline, CDR1 is LNHNV and CDR2 YYDKDF (reference sequence). This CDR3 spans 14 amino acids. Here the CDR3 reads CATSRGGGSYEQYF. DNA of the CDR3: TGTGCCACCAGCAGAGGGGGAGGGTCCTACGAGCAGTACTTC.

CDR3 loop: CASSFAGTNQPQHF. Written as DNA, the CDR3 is TGTGCCAGCAGCTTCGCCGGGACAAATCAGCCCCAGCATTTT. The chain carries TRBV27 and TRBJ1-5, with TRBD1 as a possible D gene (6 bases). V lost 6 bases, J lost 4 bases, and 13 bases lay in between. Germline CDR1 is MNHEY and CDR2 is SMNVEV (reference sequence). CDR3 length: 14 amino acids.

The V and J genes are TRBV4-2 and TRBJ2-7; 10 positions agree with TRBD2. CDR1 and CDR2 (germline): LGHNA, YNFKEQ. Germline trimming cut 1 base from V and 3 bases from J; bases unmatched to any gene: 3. The CDR3 sequence is 15 residues long. This CDR3 reads CASSQVPSGGYEQYF. The CDR3 nucleotides read TGTGCCAGCAGCCAAGTCCCTAGCGGGGGCTACGAGCAGTACTTC.

The V gene is TRBV19, the J gene TRBJ2-5; possibly TRBD2 for D (5 bases). V lost 8 bases and J lost 4, with 11 bases in between. Germline V gene data show CDR1 as LNHDA and CDR2 as SQIVND (reference sequence). The CDR3 runs 12 residues. The CDR3 here is CASGRWVETQYF. CDR3 bases: TGTGCCAGTGGGAGATGGGTAGAGACCCAGTACTTC.

This clone was found a few times. The J gene is TRBJ2-5, the V gene TRBV30; 14 bases are a match to TRBD2. CDR3 length equals 13 residues. J lost 7 bases, V lost 8 bases, and 6 bases had no gene match. Germline lookup yields CDR1 GTSNPN and CDR2 SVGIG (reference sequence). In nucleotides, the CDR3 is TGTGCCATAGGACTAGCGGGAGGTCGGACCCAGTACTTC. It codes for CAIGLAGGRTQYF.